The 13 T cell receptor beta chains below were found in one sample sequenced in a study of cytomegalovirus exposure and HLA in healthy donors (dated by TCRdb to 2016 to 2017). Libraries were prepared through the immunoSEQ multiplex PCR assay. The multiplex PCR relied on a mix of 60 forward primers for TCR Vbeta segments and 13 reverse primers for TCR Jbeta segments. The table was pulled from immuneACCESS by TCRdb, which kept in-frame rearrangements only. Such tables lose some clones; where checked, under half of the loss comes from unresolved V genes, and the rest has no known cause. Recorded for this sample are about 160,000 clones; around 81% of them occurred a single time. The top ten clonotypes cover roughly 1% of the sample. The sequencing sample was made of PBMCs. These receptors all stem from a woman between 40 and 50 years old in good health and CMV-seronegative.

This chain connects TRBV19 to TRBJ1-1, with 7 bases lining up with TRBD1. From germline, CDR1 is LNHDA and CDR2 SQIVND (reference sequence). The CDR3 has 14 amino acids. Unmatched junction bases numbered 8, after V lost 7 bases and J lost 3 bases. The CDR3 region is CASNPGGTDTEAFF. The CDR3 coding sequence is TGTGCCAGTAATCCAGGGGGGACAGACACTGAAGCTTTCTTT.

The chain employs TRBV30 and TRBJ2-1; D is perhaps TRBD2 (6 bases). V shed 0 bases and J shed 6 bases, with 12 bases lying between them. The CDR3 sequence is 14 residues long. Germline CDR1 reads GTSNPN; CDR2 reads SVGIG (reference sequence). The CDR3 is CAWSVLAGSNEQFF. The CDR3 DNA reads as TGTGCCTGGAGTGTATTGGCGGGGTCCAATGAGCAGTTCTTC.

This clone turned up a few times. The gene calls are TRBV5-1 and TRBJ1-2; weak D call: TRBD1 (5 bases). The V gene's germline CDR1 is SGHRS and CDR2 YFSETQ. With 4 bases removed from V and 5 bases from J, the gap between germline ends came to 12 bases. The CDR3 is 13 amino acids. The chain's CDR3 is CASSAGPSYGYTF. The CDR3 DNA reads as TGCGCCAGCAGCGCAGGGCCCTCATATGGCTACACCTTC.

The chain joins TRBV4-2 to TRBJ2-1; 9 bases align to TRBD1. This CDR3 is built from 17 residues. The V and J ends lost 0 bases and 7 bases, in that order; junction bases with no gene match: 10. Germline assignment: CDR1 LGHNA and CDR2 YNFKEQ. The CDR3 DNA reads as TGTGCCAGCAGCCAAGATCCCCCACAGGGGGCGAAGAATGAGCAGTTCTTC. This codes for CASSQDPPQGAKNEQFF.

This clone was seen a few times. The chain links TRBV30 to TRBJ1-1; 7 bases are a match to TRBD1. This CDR3 is built from 13 residues. Germline CDR1 is GTSNPN and CDR2 is SVGIG (reference sequence). The CDR3 region is CATWDSKNTEAFF. CDR3 in DNA: TGTGCTACCTGGGACAGTAAAAACACTGAAGCTTTCTTT.

V and J are TRBV15 and TRBJ1-5; no reliable D call. The CDR3 is made up of 13 amino acids. The germline CDR1 and CDR2 sequences are LNHNV and YYDKDF (reference sequence). V was cut by 0 bases and J by 6 bases, with 6 bases left in between. CDR3 sequence reads: CATSREPGQPQHF. The DNA of the CDR3 is TGTGCCACCAGCAGAGAGCCCGGTCAGCCCCAGCATTTT.

The rearrangement uses TRBV10-3 and TRBJ1-1; perhaps TRBD1 as D (5 bases). The length of the CDR3 is 13 residues. V was trimmed by 10 bases and J by 5 bases, leaving 17 bases between them. Per the germline V gene, CDR1 is ENHRY and CDR2 is SYGVKD. For the CDR3, the DNA is TGTGCCACCCAGGCAGGGCCCGAGACTGAAGCTTTCTTT. Translated: CATQAGPETEAFF.

The V gene is TRBV5-1, the J gene TRBJ2-5; D is ambiguous. V was cut by 0 bases and J by 9 bases, with 9 bases left in between. The CDR3 length is 12 residues. Germline values: CDR1 SGHRS, CDR2 YFSETQ. The CDR3 here is CASSLAGFSQYF. CDR3 DNA: TGCGCCAGCAGCTTGGCCGGTTTTTCCCAGTACTTC.

This chain joins TRBV6-6 and TRBJ2-2, with D uncertain. V shed 6 bases and J shed 8 bases, with 16 bases lying between them. From germline, CDR1 is MNHNY and CDR2 SVGAGI (reference sequence). The CDR3 extends over 14 amino acids. Here the CDR3 DNA reads TGTGCCAGCAGGCCCAACCCCAACCAGGGGGAGCTGTTTTTT. Translating gives CASRPNPNQGELFF.

This clone has a single count. The gene calls are TRBV5-5 and TRBJ2-3; 11 bases match TRBD2. This CDR3 has 18 amino acids. V trimming: 0 bases; J trimming: 1 base; junction bases outside the gene matches: 7. Germline assignment: CDR1 SGHKS and CDR2 YYEKEE (reference sequence). The CDR3 reads CASSLGLAGGRGTDTQYF. In DNA form, the CDR3 reads TGTGCCAGCAGCTTGGGGCTAGCGGGAGGAAGGGGCACAGATACGCAGTATTTT.

In DNA form, the CDR3 reads TGTGCCAGCAGCTTGTGGGAGGACGGAGAGACCCAGTACTTC. Amino acids: CASSLWEDGETQYF. The rearrangement uses TRBV5-8 and TRBJ2-5; perhaps TRBD2 as D (6 bases). The CDR3 sequence is 14 residues long. Germline-derived CDR1 and CDR2 are SGHTS and YDEGEE. The V end was cut by 1 base, the J end by 4 bases, with 11 bases between.

The chain uses TRBV6-5 and TRBJ1-3, with D uncertain. Between the trimmed V and J ends, which lost 8 bases and 3 bases, there was a span of 8 bases. Per the germline V gene, CDR1 is MNHEY and CDR2 is SVGAGI. CDR3 length: 12 amino acids. The CDR3 DNA follows: TGTGCCAGCGGGCGGGATGGAAACACCATATATTTT. Its protein is CASGRDGNTIYF.

This clone was recorded a few times. The chain couples TRBV2 to TRBJ1-1, with 7 positions matching TRBD1. J lost 8 bases, V lost 3 bases, and 6 bases had no gene match. The CDR3 has 13 residues. Per germline, CDR1 SNHLY and CDR2 FYNNEI. This CDR3 is CASSDQGEVEAFF. CDR3 DNA: TGTGCCAGCAGTGATCAGGGGGAGGTGGAAGCTTTCTTT.